This TCR beta chain was recorded in a study of T cell responses to AZD1222 COVID-19 vaccine. The V segment lost 7 bases and the J segment 1 base; nucleotides outside the gene matches: 4. The germline CDR1 and CDR2 sequences are LNHDA and SQIVND (reference sequence). CDR3 length: 15 residues. TCRdb's table, derived via immunoSEQ multiplex PCR, lists solely in-frame clones and lacks some. This table has roughly 110,000 clones, around 90% appearing once. This clonotype originated in an adult who received the AZD1222 COVID-19 vaccine. J is TRBJ1-5 and V is TRBV19; the match to TRBD1 covers 10 bases. This sample comprised peripheral blood, obtained 28 days after the second AZD1222 dose. The CDR3 here is CASNWDRGSNQPQHF. CDR3 nucleotide sequence: TGTGCCAGTAACTGGGACAGGGGAAGCAATCAGCCCCAGCATTTT.